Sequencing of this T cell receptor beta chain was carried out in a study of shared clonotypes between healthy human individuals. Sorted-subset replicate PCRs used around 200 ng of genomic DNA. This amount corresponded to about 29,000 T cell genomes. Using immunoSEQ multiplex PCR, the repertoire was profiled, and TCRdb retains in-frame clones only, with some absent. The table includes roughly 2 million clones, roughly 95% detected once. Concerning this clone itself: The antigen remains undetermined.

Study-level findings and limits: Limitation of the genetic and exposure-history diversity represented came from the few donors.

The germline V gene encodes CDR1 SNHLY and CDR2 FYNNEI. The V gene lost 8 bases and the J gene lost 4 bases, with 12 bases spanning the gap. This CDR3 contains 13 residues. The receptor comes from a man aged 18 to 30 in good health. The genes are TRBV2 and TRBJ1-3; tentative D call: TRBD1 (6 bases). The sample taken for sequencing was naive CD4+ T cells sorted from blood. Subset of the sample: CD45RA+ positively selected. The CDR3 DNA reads TGTGCCAGCTCCACGGGACACGGAAACACCATATATTTT. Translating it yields CASSTGHGNTIYF.